Listed here are 17 T cell receptor beta chains from one sample, sequenced in a study of T cells in Graves' hyperthyroidism and ophthalmopathy. Amplification targeted TCR beta CDR3 regions from RNA transcripts. HTBI primers were used for first-round RT-PCR of the TCR CDR3. TCRdb processed the multiplex PCR reads anew with MiXCR; each CDR3 protein has one entry. The profile shows hundreds of thousands of distinct CDR3 sequences, approximately 18% of them singletons. Sequencing used blood. These receptors were collected from a woman aged 50 to 60 with Graves' hyperthyroidism that later progressed to Graves' ophthalmopathy.

The chain uses TRBV6-2 or TRBV6-3 and TRBJ2-7; perhaps TRBD2 as D (5 bases). In germline, CDR1 is MNHEY, CDR2 SVGEGT. This CDR3 has 17 amino acids. V lost 2 bases and J 2 bases, leaving 19 bases between the germline ends. CDR3 DNA: TGTGCCAGCAGTTACCCCGGCTTTGAGGGTTCGACCTACGAGCAGTACTTC. This codes for CASSYPGFEGSTYEQYF.

This clonotype was seen repeatedly, ten times or more. The rearrangement links TRBV30 to TRBJ2-5; possibly TRBD1 for D (6 bases). This CDR3 has 13 residues. The V gene lost 5 bases and the J gene lost 5 bases, with 15 bases spanning the gap. Germline lookup yields CDR1 GTSNPN and CDR2 SVGIG (reference sequence). CDR3 DNA: TGTGCCTGGCACAGGGTACGGGGCGAGACCCAGTACTTC. It codes for CAWHRVRGETQYF.

This clonotype has a count of ten or more. The V gene is TRBV11-2, the J gene TRBJ2-3; TRBD1 agrees at 8 bases. V shed 4 bases and J 4 bases; nucleotides not matched to a gene: 7. The germline CDR1 and CDR2 sequences are SGHAT and FQNNGV. This CDR3 has 15 amino acids. CDR3 in amino acids: CASSSTGTGPDTQYF. The CDR3 region has the DNA TGTGCCAGCAGCTCCACCGGGACAGGCCCAGATACGCAGTATTTT.

In this sample, this clonotype turned up many times. The genes are TRBV6-4 and TRBJ1-2, with a tentative D call TRBD1 (5 bases). Germline V gene sequence: CDR1 MRHNA, CDR2 SNTAGT. V gave up 0 bases and J gave up 8 bases, with 13 bases separating them. This CDR3 contains 14 residues. DNA for the CDR3: TGTGCCAGCAGTGACTCGGGACGACTCGGGGGCTACACCTTC. It encodes CASSDSGRLGGYTF.

The chain recombines TRBV11-3 with TRBJ2-5; no definite D call. The ends were cut back, 2 bases at V and 5 bases at J, with 12 bases in the middle. This CDR3 spans 14 amino acids. CDR1 and CDR2 from the germline V gene are SGHNT and YENEEA. The CDR3 is CASSLTPSSETQYF. CDR3 DNA: TGTGCCAGCAGCTTAACTCCTAGTAGCGAGACCCAGTACTTC.

This clonotype was detected many times. V gene TRBV12-3 or TRBV12-4 combines with J gene TRBJ2-3; maybe TRBD2 (6 bases). The length of the CDR3 is 13 residues. V was pared by 7 bases and J by 3 bases, with 11 bases between. The CDR3 loop is CASIGGRTDTQYF. CDR3 DNA: TGTGCCAGCATTGGAGGGAGAACAGATACGCAGTATTTT.

This clonotype occurred a few times. V is TRBV12-3 or TRBV12-4 and J is TRBJ2-1, with a possible D match to TRBD1 (7 bases). The CDR3 loop spans 13 amino acids. Trimming stripped 8 bases from V and 8 bases from J, with 16 bases between. CDR3 coding DNA: TGTGCCAGCTCCATGGAGGGGGCACATGAGCAGTTCTTC. Protein product: CASSMEGAHEQFF.

This clonotype showed up many times. This chain joins TRBV7-8 and TRBJ1-6, with D possibly matching TRBD1 (5 bases). The germline V and J ends were trimmed by 5 bases and 5 bases, with 13 bases remaining between them. Germline values: CDR1 SGHVS, CDR2 FQNEAQ. The CDR3 sequence is 15 residues long. DNA for the CDR3: TGTGCCAGCAGCACCAGTGGGACGGATAATTCACCCCTCCACTTT. It yields the protein CASSTSGTDNSPLHF.

This clonotype has at least ten counts. The chain has TRBV18 and TRBJ1-1, with a tentative D call TRBD1 (6 bases). The length of the CDR3 is 14 residues. V dropped 2 bases and J dropped 4 bases, with 11 bases sitting between them. Germline lookup yields CDR1 KGHSH and CDR2 LQKENI. The CDR3 here is CASSPAGAFTEAFF. The CDR3 DNA is TGTGCCAGCTCACCAGCGGGGGCGTTCACTGAAGCTTTCTTT.

The V and J genes are TRBV5-6 and TRBJ1-2; 8 bases agree with TRBD1. V was pared by 2 bases and J by 6 bases, with 9 bases of the junction left unmatched. The V gene's germline CDR1 is SGHDT and CDR2 YYEEEE. This CDR3 has 15 residues. CDR3 bases: TGTGCCAGCAGCTTCAGGGGGCGCGATTCACATGGCTACACCTTC. It codes for CASSFRGRDSHGYTF.

This clonotype has ten or more counts. The chain uses TRBV20-1 and TRBJ1-4; D ambiguous. V was shortened by 3 bases and J by 6 bases, with 14 bases between the two germline ends. Germline assignment: CDR1 DFQATT and CDR2 SNEGSKA (reference sequence). The CDR3 extends over 14 amino acids. The CDR3 nucleotides are TGCAGTGCTAGTCTGAGCGGAGCTCATGAAAAACTGTTTTTT. Its translation: CSASLSGAHEKLFF.

This clonotype showed up many times. The CDR3 DNA reads TGTGCCAGCAGCCAGTATACAGGGATTAACACTGAAGCTTTCTTT. As protein: CASSQYTGINTEAFF. The chain carries TRBV3-1 and TRBJ1-1; the D gene is possibly TRBD1 (6 bases). V gave up 3 bases and J gave up 2 bases, with 13 bases separating them. The CDR3 contains 15 residues. Germline loops: CDR1 LGHDT, CDR2 YNNKEL (reference sequence).

The chain has TRBV19 and TRBJ2-7, with D possibly being TRBD2 (5 bases). Trimming took off 4 bases at V and 4 bases at J, with 14 bases between the two ends. Germline V CDR1 and CDR2: LNHDA, SQIVND (reference sequence). This CDR3 spans 14 amino acids. CDR3: CASSTRSVVYEQYF. DNA for the CDR3: TGTGCCAGTAGTACGCGTAGCGTGGTATACGAGCAGTACTTC.

This clonotype was seen many times. The chain combines TRBV7-6 with TRBJ1-1; 9 nucleotides match TRBD1. CDR1 and CDR2 from the germline V gene are SGHVS and FNYEAQ. The CDR3 covers 14 residues. V shed 5 bases and J 8 bases; nucleotides not matched to a gene: 9. DNA for the CDR3: TGTGCCAGCAGCCAACGGTTGGGGACAGGGGAAGCTTTCTTT. The encoded protein is CASSQRLGTGEAFF.

This clonotype was recorded at least ten times. V and J are TRBV2 and TRBJ2-1, with 7 bases identical to TRBD2. The V segment lost 7 bases and the J segment 0 bases; nucleotides outside the gene matches: 9. Germline V gene sequence: CDR1 SNHLY, CDR2 FYNNEI. CDR3 size: 16 residues. The CDR3 region is CASISLGGSSYNEQFF. The CDR3 coding sequence is TGTGCCAGCATATCCCTCGGGGGGAGCTCCTACAATGAGCAGTTCTTC.

This clonotype was seen ten or more times. The chain recombines TRBV3-1 with TRBJ1-2, with D tentatively TRBD1 (5 bases). From germline, CDR1 is LGHDT and CDR2 YNNKEL (reference sequence). CDR3 length equals 14 residues. V was cut by 0 bases and J by 8 bases, with 13 bases left in between. CDR3 region: CASSQDTSRGGYTF. CDR3 bases: TGTGCCAGCAGCCAAGACACGTCCCGGGGCGGCTACACCTTC.

J is TRBJ1-5 and V is TRBV6-1; 12 bases agree with TRBD1. CDR3 length: 16 amino acids. Germline-derived CDR1 and CDR2 are MNHNS and SASEGT. The V and J ends lost 5 bases and 7 bases, in that order; junction bases with no gene match: 9. The DNA of the CDR3 is TGTGCCAGCAGTTCCCGGGACAGGGGGCTGGGGCAGCCCCAGCATTTT. This gives the protein CASSSRDRGLGQPQHF.